Reported below is one TCR beta chain. This sample stems from a study of T cell changes during pregnancy in multiple sclerosis. This CDR3 contains 13 residues. Germline values: CDR1 SQVTM, CDR2 ANQGSEA. Trimming left V 2 bases short and J 3 bases short, with 7 bases between. Using immunoSEQ multiplex PCR, the repertoire was profiled, and TCRdb retains in-frame clones only, with some absent. The sample lists around 62,000 clones; 80% to 90% were seen once. The J gene is TRBJ2-2, the V gene TRBV29-1; tentative D call: TRBD2 (5 bases). The clonotype was recovered from a female donor with multiple sclerosis, enrolled in a pregnancy study. Sequences were derived from peripheral blood, sampled in the first trimester of pregnancy. The CDR3 spells CSVERGYTGELFF. Here the CDR3 DNA reads TGCAGCGTTGAACGGGGTTACACCGGGGAGCTGTTTTTT.